A selection of T cell receptor beta chains follows, all from one sample in a study of spatial heterogeneity in lung cancer. TCRdb reprocessed the 5' RACE reads with MiXCR, giving one entry per CDR3 protein. The table shows 5,500 to 8,000 distinct CDR3 sequences, with 11% to 15% occurring only once. Material: lung tumor tissue, obtained at surgery. These receptors all stem from a male donor with early-stage non-small cell lung cancer. The CDR3 runs from the conserved cysteine through the conserved F or W. The D gene is left open where the match is weak. Part of the rows lack a size; the others show once, few, many or a class for expanded clones.

CDR3,DNA,size,V,D,J
CSAPAPGGNQPQHF,TGCAGTGCCCCTGCCCCAGGGGGAAATCAGCCCCAGCATTTT,large,TRBV20-1,TRBD1,TRBJ1-5
CSVGGRAVNTGELFF,TGCAGCGTTGGAGGGAGGGCCGTGAACACCGGGGAGCTGTTTTTT,NA,TRBV29-1,TRBD2,TRBJ2-2
CASSQEGMNTEAFF,TGTGCCAGCAGCCAAGAAGGGATGAACACTGAAGCTTTCTTT,medium-sized,TRBV3-1,NA,TRBJ1-1
CASSQDPPSSYNSPLHF,TGTGCCAGCAGCCAAGATCCTCCAAGCTCCTATAATTCACCCCTCCACTTT,medium-sized,TRBV4-2,NA,TRBJ1-6
CASSLALAGINEQFF,TGTGCCAGCAGCTTGGCACTAGCGGGAATCAATGAGCAGTTCTTC,NA,TRBV5-5,TRBD2,TRBJ2-1
CASSHGGQGTYEQYF,TGTGCCAGCAGCCACGGGGGGCAGGGTACCTACGAGCAGTACTTC,NA,TRBV14,NA,TRBJ2-7
CASSQEAGTVYEQYF,TGTGCCAGCTCACAAGAAGCCGGGACGGTCTACGAGCAGTACTTC,NA,TRBV18,NA,TRBJ2-7
CSARSLQGAYEQYF,TGCAGTGCTAGATCCCTACAAGGAGCCTACGAGCAGTACTTC,many,TRBV20-1,NA,TRBJ2-7
CASSLEDPSGGYTF,TGTGCCAGCAGCTTAGAAGATCCCAGCGGTGGCTACACCTTC,many,TRBV7-9,NA,TRBJ1-2
CASSLGSGRNEQFF,TGTGCCAGCAGTTTAGGGAGCGGGAGGAATGAGCAGTTCTTC,medium-sized,TRBV12-3/TRBV12-4,TRBD2,TRBJ2-1
CASRVDSRSNSPLHF,TGCGCCAGCAGGGTCGACAGTAGATCGAATTCACCCCTCCACTTT,medium-sized,TRBV5-1,NA,TRBJ1-6
CASSYRAYNEQFF,TGTGCCAGCAGTTACAGGGCCTACAATGAGCAGTTCTTC,medium-sized,TRBV6-5,NA,TRBJ2-1
CASSYSRGPNEKLFF,TGTGCCAGCAGTTACTCCAGGGGACCTAATGAAAAACTGTTTTTT,NA,TRBV6-5,NA,TRBJ1-4
CASSTTGNERSPLHF,TGTGCCAGCTCAACTACAGGGAACGAGCGTTCACCCCTCCACTTT,medium-sized,TRBV18,NA,TRBJ1-6
CAISEQGNTGNTIYF,TGTGCCATCAGTGAACAGGGTAATACTGGAAACACCATATATTTT,medium-sized,TRBV10-3,NA,TRBJ1-3
CASSQRNLSEAFF,TGTGCCAGCAGCCAAAGGAATTTGTCTGAAGCTTTCTTT,many,TRBV3-1,NA,TRBJ1-1
CASSQVRAWNTEAFF,TGTGCCAGCAGCCAAGTCCGGGCCTGGAACACTGAAGCTTTCTTT,NA,TRBV14,NA,TRBJ1-1
CAWSPLSRGNEQFF,TGTGCCTGGAGTCCTTTGAGCCGGGGGAATGAGCAGTTCTTC,medium-sized,TRBV30,NA,TRBJ2-1
CASSKDRGSPLHF,TGTGCCAGCAGTAAGGACAGGGGTTCACCCCTCCACTTT,few,TRBV6-4,TRBD1,TRBJ1-6
CASRGLAGRRTGELFF,TGTGCCAGCAGGGGACTAGCGGGAAGGCGCACCGGGGAGCTGTTTTTT,many,TRBV6-1,TRBD2,TRBJ2-2
CASNYQGTSPLHF,TGTGCCAGTAACTATCAGGGTACTTCACCCCTCCACTTT,many,TRBV19,NA,TRBJ1-6
CATAGRGTSSSYEQYF,TGTGCCACCGCTGGGCGCGGGACTAGCAGTTCCTACGAGCAGTACTTC,NA,TRBV7-7,TRBD2,TRBJ2-7
CASQAGGPNEKLFF,TGTGCCAGCCAGGCCGGAGGGCCGAATGAAAAACTGTTTTTT,few,TRBV2,NA,TRBJ1-4
CASSFGTGSWQPQHF,TGTGCCAGCAGTTTCGGGACAGGGTCTTGGCAGCCCCAGCATTTT,NA,TRBV12-3/TRBV12-4,TRBD1,TRBJ1-5
CASNTQGISNEKLFF,TGTGCCAGCAATACACAGGGGATATCTAATGAAAAACTGTTTTTT,large,TRBV2,TRBD1,TRBJ1-4
CASRIGTGRGYTF,TGTGCCAGCAGGATCGGGACAGGGAGAGGCTACACCTTC,many,TRBV6-2/TRBV6-3,TRBD1,TRBJ1-2
CASSQNKNTQYF,TGTGCCAGCAGCCAGAATAAGAATACGCAGTATTTT,few,TRBV5-6,NA,TRBJ2-3
CASSPAINYGYTF,TGCGCCAGCAGCCCAGCAATAAACTATGGCTACACCTTC,medium-sized,TRBV4-1,NA,TRBJ1-2
CASSFGSNTEAFF,TGTGCCAGCAGCTTCGGCAGCAACACTGAAGCTTTCTTT,few,TRBV11-2,NA,TRBJ1-1
CASSLLSGGDPGELFF,TGTGCCAGCAGCTTGCTGTCGGGAGGAGACCCCGGGGAGCTGTTTTTT,NA,TRBV13,TRBD2,TRBJ2-2
CASTAGTGPAYEQYF,TGTGCCAGTACCGCCGGGACAGGCCCGGCCTACGAGCAGTACTTC,few,TRBV19,TRBD1,TRBJ2-7
CASSPTSLDSYEQYF,TGTGCCAGCAGTCCGACTAGTCTCGACTCCTACGAGCAGTACTTC,many,TRBV21-1,NA,TRBJ2-7
CASSGRSTDEQFF,TGTGCCAGTAGCGGGAGGTCTACCGATGAGCAGTTCTTC,NA,TRBV19,TRBD2,TRBJ2-1
CAISPGQGDGEQYF,TGTGCCATCAGCCCGGGACAGGGGGATGGTGAGCAGTACTTC,NA,TRBV10-3,TRBD1,TRBJ2-7
CASKNPQGALNTEAFF,TGTGCCAGCAAAAACCCTCAGGGGGCCCTGAACACTGAAGCTTTCTTT,NA,TRBV6-5,TRBD1,TRBJ1-1
CSARERAGAVSTEAFF,TGCAGTGCTAGAGAAAGGGCGGGGGCTGTGAGTACTGAAGCTTTCTTT,few,TRBV20-1,NA,TRBJ1-1
CSANGRIYEQYF,TGCAGTGCTAACGGACGGATCTACGAGCAGTACTTC,many,TRBV20-1,NA,TRBJ2-7
CATSDFTSDEQFF,TGTGCCACCAGTGATTTTACTAGCGATGAGCAGTTCTTC,many,TRBV24-1,TRBD2,TRBJ2-1
CASSLVGLLRGELFF,TGTGCCAGCAGCTTAGTAGGCTTGTTACGCGGGGAGCTGTTTTTT,medium-sized,TRBV6-1,NA,TRBJ2-2
CASSSHYGYTF,TGTGCCAGCAGCTCCCACTATGGCTACACCTTC,many,TRBV5-4,NA,TRBJ1-2
CASSYSNLGTGGNGYTF,TGTGCCAGCAGTTACTCGAATTTGGGGACAGGGGGCAATGGCTACACCTTC,many,TRBV6-5,TRBD1,TRBJ1-2